The rows below give T cell receptor beta chains drawn from one sample of a study of tumor and adjacent non-tumor tissue in lung cancer. TCRdb reanalysed the multiplex PCR reads using MiXCR and keeps one entry per CDR3 protein. The sample lists more than 75,000 distinct CDR3 sequences, less than 75% occurring once. Source material: lung tumor tissue. The receptor source for this set is a woman aged 70-85 years with non-small cell lung cancer. Each CDR3 is given with its conserved first and last residue. The D gene is left open where the match is weak. Part of the rows lack a size; the others show once, few, many or a class for expanded clones.

TRBD1,NA,TRBV29-1,TRBJ2-7,TGCAGTGCCAGGGACAGGGGGCTCGGCGAGCAGTACTTC,CSARDRGLGEQYF
TRBD1,NA,TRBV11-2,TRBJ1-2,TGTGCCAACAGCTCGACAGGGGTCTCTGGCTACACCTTC,CANSSTGVSGYTF
TRBD1,NA,TRBV29-1,TRBJ2-7,TGCAGCGCTGGGGACAGGCCCTACGAGCAGTACTTC,CSAGDRPYEQYF
NA,NA,TRBV11-2,TRBJ2-3,TGTGCCAGCAGCCTGGACCTCCTTGACACAGATACGCAGTATTTT,CASSLDLLDTDTQYF
NA,NA,TRBV6-1,TRBJ1-2,TGCGCCTGCAGGCGTACAGAAAACTATGGCTACACCTTC,CACRRTENYGYTF
TRBD1,few,TRBV10-2,TRBJ1-1,TGCGCCAGCAGTGAGTTGGCAGGGGGTGAAGTTTTCTTT,CASSELAGGEVFF
NA,NA,TRBV6-5,TRBJ1-5,TGTGCCAGCAGTTCTCTGGGGGGAAGGGGCAATCAGCCACTGCATTTT,CASSSLGGRGNQPLHF
TRBD2,NA,TRBV6-1,TRBJ2-7,TGTGCCAGCAGCGATGGACTAGCAGGAGGGAGGAACGAGAAGTACTTC,CASSDGLAGGRNEKYF
TRBD2,NA,TRBV28,TRBJ2-1,TGTGCCAGCAGTATGCCTGCTCTAGCGGGAGTGGATGAGCAATTCTTC,CASSMPALAGVDEQFF
NA,once,TRBV14,TRBJ1-1,TGTGCTAGCAGCCAAACAGAAATGGCTGAAGCTCTCTTT,CASSQTEMAEALF
NA,NA,TRBV6-2/TRBV6-3,TRBJ2-3,TGTGCCAGCACTAAAGTCGGCAGAAGCAATCAGCCCCAGTATTTT,CASTKVGRSNQPQYF